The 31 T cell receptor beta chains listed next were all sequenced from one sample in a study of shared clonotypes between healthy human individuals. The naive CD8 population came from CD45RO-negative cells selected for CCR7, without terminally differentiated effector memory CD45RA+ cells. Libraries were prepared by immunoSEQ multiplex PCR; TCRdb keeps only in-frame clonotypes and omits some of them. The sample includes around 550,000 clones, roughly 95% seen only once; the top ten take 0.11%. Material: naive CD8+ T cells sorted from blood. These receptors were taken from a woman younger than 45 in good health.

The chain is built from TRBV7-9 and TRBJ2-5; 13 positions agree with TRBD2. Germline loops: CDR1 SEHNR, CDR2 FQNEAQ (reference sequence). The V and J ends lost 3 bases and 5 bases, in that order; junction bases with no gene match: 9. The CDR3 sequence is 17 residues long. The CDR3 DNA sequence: TGTGCCAGCAGCTTCGGACTAGCGGGAGTCGTCGGGGAGACCCAGTACTTC. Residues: CASSFGLAGVVGETQYF.

The CDR3 here is CAISEDSSYEQYF. The CDR3 DNA sequence: TGTGCCATCAGTGAGGACAGCTCCTACGAGCAGTACTTC. This rearrangement joins TRBV10-3 to TRBJ2-7; TRBD1 might be the D (5 bases). Germline CDR1 ENHRY, CDR2 SYGVKD. This CDR3 comprises 13 residues. Trimming removed 2 bases from V and 0 bases from J, with 5 bases in between.

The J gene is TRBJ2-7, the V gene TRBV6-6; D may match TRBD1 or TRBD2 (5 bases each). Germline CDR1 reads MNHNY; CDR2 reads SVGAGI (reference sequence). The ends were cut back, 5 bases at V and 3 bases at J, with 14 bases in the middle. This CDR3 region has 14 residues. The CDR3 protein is CASSPSGPDYEQYF. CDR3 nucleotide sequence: TGTGCCAGCAGTCCATCGGGACCAGACTACGAGCAGTACTTC.

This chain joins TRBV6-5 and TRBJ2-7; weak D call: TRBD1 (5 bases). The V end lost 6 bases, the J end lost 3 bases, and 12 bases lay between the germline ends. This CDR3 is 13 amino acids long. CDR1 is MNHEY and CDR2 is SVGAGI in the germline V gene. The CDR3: CASSLTDSYEQYF. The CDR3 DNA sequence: TGTGCCAGCAGCCTCACAGACAGCTACGAGCAGTACTTC.

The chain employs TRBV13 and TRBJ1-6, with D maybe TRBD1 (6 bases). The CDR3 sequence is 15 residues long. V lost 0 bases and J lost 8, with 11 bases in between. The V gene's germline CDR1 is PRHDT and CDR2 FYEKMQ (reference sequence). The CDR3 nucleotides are TGTGCCAGCAGCTTAGGCGCGGGGGCCCATTCACCCCTCCACTTT. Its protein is CASSLGAGAHSPLHF.

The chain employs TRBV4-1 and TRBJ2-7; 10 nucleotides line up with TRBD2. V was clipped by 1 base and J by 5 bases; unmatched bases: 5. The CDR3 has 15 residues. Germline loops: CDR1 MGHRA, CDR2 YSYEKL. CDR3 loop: CASSQASGRRDEQYF. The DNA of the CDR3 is TGCGCCAGCAGCCAAGCTAGCGGGAGAAGGGACGAGCAGTACTTC.

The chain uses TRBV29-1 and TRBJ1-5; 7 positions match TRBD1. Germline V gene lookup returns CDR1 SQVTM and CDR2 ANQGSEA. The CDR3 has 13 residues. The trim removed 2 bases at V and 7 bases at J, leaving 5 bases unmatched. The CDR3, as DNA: TGCAGCGTTGAAACAGGGGCCGGGCAGCCCCAGCATTTT. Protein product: CSVETGAGQPQHF. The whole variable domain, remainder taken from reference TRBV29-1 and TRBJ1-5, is SAVISQKPSRDICQRGTSLTIQCQVDSQVTMMFWYRQQPGQSLTLIATANQGSEATYESGFVIDKFPISRPNLTFSTLTVSNMSPEDSSIYLCSVETGAGQPQHFGDGTRLSIL.

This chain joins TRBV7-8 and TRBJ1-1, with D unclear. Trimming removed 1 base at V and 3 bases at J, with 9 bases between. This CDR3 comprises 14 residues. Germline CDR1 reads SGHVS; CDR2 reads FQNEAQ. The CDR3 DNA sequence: TGTGCCAGCAGCTTAGGGCCCGGGGACACTGAAGCTTTCTTT. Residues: CASSLGPGDTEAFF.

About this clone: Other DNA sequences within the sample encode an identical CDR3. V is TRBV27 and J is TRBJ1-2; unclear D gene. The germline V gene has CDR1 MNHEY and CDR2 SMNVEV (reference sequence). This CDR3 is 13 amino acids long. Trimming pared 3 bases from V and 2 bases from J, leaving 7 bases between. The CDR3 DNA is TGTGCCAGCAGTTTGGCCGGGAACTATGGCTACACCTTC. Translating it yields CASSLAGNYGYTF.

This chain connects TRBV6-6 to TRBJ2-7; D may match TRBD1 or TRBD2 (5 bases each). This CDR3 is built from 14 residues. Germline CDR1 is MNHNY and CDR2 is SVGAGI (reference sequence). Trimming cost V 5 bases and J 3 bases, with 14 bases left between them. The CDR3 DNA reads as TGTGCCAGCAGTAAAGACAGAGGGAACTACGAGCAGTACTTC. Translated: CASSKDRGNYEQYF.

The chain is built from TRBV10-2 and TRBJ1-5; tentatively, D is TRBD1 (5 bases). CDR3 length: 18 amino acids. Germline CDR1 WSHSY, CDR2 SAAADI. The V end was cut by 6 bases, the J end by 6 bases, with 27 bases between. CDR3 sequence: CASRVSRYLRAGSQPQHF. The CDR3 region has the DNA TGCGCCAGCAGAGTGAGCCGGTATCTCAGGGCAGGATCTCAGCCCCAGCATTTT.

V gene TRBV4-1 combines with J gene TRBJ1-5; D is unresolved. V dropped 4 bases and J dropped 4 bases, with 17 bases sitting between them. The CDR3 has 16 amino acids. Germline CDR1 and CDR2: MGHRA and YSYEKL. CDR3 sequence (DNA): TGCGCCAGCAGCCCCGTTTTGGGGAGAGGGAATCAGCCCCAGCATTTT. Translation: CASSPVLGRGNQPQHF.

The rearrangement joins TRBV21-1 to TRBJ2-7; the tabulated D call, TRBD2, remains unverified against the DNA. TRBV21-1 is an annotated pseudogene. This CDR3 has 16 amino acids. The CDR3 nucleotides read TGTGCCAGCAGCAAAGCCGGCGGCGTCGACTCCTACGAGCAGTACTTC. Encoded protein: CASSKAGGVDSYEQYF.

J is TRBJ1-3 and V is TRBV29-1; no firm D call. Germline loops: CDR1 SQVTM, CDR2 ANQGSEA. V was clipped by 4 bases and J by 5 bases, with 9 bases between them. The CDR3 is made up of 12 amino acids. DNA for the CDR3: TGCAGCGTTGTCGCCAGTAGAAACACCATATATTTT. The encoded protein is CSVVASRNTIYF. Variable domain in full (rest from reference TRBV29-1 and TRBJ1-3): SAVISQKPSRDICQRGTSLTIQCQVDSQVTMMFWYRQQPGQSLTLIATANQGSEATYESGFVIDKFPISRPNLTFSTLTVSNMSPEDSSIYLCSVVASRNTIYFGEGSWLTVV.

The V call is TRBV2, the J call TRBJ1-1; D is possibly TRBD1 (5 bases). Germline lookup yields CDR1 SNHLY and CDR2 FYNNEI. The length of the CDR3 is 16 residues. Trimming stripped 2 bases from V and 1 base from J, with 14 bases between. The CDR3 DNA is TGTGCCAGCAGTGAAACCCAGAGGGGACGGAACACTGAAGCTTTCTTT. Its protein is CASSETQRGRNTEAFF.

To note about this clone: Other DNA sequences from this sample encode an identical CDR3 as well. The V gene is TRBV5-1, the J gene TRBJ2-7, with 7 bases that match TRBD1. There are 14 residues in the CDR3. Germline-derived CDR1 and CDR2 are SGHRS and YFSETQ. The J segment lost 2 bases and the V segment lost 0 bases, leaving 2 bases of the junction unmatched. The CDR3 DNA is TGCGCCAGCAGCTTGGGTACAGGGGCCTACGAGCAGTACTTC. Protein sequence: CASSLGTGAYEQYF.

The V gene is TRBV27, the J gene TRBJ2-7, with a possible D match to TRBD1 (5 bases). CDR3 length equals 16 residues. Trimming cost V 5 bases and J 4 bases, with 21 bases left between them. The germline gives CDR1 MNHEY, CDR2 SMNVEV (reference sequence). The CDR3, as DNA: TGTGCCAGCAGTGCGACAGTGGAGCATAGGGTATACGAGCAGTACTTC. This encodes CASSATVEHRVYEQYF.

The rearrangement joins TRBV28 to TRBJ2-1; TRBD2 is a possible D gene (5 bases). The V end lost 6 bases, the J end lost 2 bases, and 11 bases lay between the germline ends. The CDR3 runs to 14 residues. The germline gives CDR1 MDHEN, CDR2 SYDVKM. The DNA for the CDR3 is TGTGCCAGCAGACCTCGGGGAACCTACAATGAGCAGTTCTTC. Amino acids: CASRPRGTYNEQFF. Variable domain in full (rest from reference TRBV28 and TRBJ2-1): DVKVTQSSRYLVKRTGEKVFLECVQDMDHENMFWYRQDPGLGLRLIYFSYDVKMKEKGDIPEGYSVSREKKERFSLILESASTNQTSMYLCASRPRGTYNEQFFGPGTRLTVL.

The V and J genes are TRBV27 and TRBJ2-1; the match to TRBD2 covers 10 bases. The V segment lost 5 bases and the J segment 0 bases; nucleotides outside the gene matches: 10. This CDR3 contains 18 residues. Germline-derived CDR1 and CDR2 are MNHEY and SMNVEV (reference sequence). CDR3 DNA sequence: TGTGCCAGCAGTCCTCTTGGGACTAGCGAAGGCTCCTACAATGAGCAGTTCTTC. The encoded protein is CASSPLGTSEGSYNEQFF.

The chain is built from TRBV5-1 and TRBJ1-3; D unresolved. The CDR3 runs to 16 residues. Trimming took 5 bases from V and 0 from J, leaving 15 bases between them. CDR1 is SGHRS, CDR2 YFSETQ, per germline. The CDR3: CASRGGPGASGNTIYF. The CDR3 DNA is TGCGCCAGCAGGGGCGGACCAGGCGCCTCTGGAAACACCATATATTTT.

The CDR3: CASRNTGTSDSYEQYF. The CDR3 DNA sequence: TGTGCCAGCAGAAACACCGGGACTAGTGATTCCTACGAGCAGTACTTC. This chain joins TRBV6-6 and TRBJ2-7; 8 nucleotides match TRBD2. The CDR3 consists of 16 residues. Germline-derived CDR1 and CDR2 are MNHNY and SVGAGI (reference sequence). V lost 6 bases to trimming and J lost 1 base; unmatched junction nucleotides: 11.

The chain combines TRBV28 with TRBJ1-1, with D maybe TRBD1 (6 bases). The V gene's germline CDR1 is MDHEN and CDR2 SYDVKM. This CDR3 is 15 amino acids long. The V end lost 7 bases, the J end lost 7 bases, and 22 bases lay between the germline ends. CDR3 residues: CASTIGKGEFGEAFF. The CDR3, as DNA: TGTGCCAGCACCATAGGAAAGGGGGAGTTTGGTGAAGCTTTCTTT.

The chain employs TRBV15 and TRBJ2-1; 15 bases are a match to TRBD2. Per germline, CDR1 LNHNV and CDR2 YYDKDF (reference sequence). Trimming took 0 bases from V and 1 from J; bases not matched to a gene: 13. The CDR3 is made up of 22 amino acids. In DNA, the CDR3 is TGTGCCACCAGCAGAGATACGGTAGTGGGGACTAGCGGGAGGAATTCCTACAATGAGCAGTTCTTC. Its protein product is CATSRDTVVGTSGRNSYNEQFF.

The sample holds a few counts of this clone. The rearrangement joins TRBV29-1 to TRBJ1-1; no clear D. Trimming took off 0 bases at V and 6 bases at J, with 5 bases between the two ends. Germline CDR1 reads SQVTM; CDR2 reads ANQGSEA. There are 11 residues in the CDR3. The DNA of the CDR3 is TGCAGCGTTGAAGATTACTCTGAAGCTTTCTTT. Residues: CSVEDYSEAFF.

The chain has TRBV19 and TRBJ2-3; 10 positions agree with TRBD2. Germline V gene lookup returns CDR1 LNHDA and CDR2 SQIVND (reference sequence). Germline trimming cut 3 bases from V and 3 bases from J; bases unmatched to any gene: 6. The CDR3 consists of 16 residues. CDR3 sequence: CASSMASGSFTDTQYF. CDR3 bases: TGTGCCAGTAGTATGGCTAGCGGGAGTTTTACAGATACGCAGTATTTT.

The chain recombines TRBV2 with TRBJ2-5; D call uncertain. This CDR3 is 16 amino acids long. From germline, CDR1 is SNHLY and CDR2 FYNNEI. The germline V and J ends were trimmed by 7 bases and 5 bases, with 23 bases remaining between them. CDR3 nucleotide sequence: TGTGCCAGCACCCTCCCGTACGGGCACGCAAGGGAGACCCAGTACTTC. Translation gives CASTLPYGHARETQYF.

The CDR3 bases are TGTGCCAGCAGCTTGGAGGGACTAGCGCTGAACACCGGGGAGCTGTTTTTT. Encoded protein: CASSLEGLALNTGELFF. The rearrangement uses TRBV5-4 and TRBJ2-2; 10 bases line up with TRBD2. J lost 1 base, V lost 0 bases, and 3 bases had no gene match. Germline CDR1 SGHNT, CDR2 YYREEE (reference sequence). This CDR3 has 17 amino acids.

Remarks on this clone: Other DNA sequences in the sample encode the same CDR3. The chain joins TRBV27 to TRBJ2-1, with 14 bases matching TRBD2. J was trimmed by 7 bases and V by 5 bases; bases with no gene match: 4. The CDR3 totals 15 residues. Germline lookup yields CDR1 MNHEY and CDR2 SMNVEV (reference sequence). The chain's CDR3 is CASSTGTSGRNEQFF. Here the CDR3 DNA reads TGTGCCAGCAGTACCGGGACTAGCGGGAGAAATGAGCAGTTCTTC.

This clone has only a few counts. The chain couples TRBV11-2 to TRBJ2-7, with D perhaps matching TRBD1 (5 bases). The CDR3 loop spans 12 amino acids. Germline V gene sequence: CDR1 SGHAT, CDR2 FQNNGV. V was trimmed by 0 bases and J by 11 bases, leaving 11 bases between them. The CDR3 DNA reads TGTGCCAGCAGCTTAGAGGGGCCCGTCGAGTACTTC. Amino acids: CASSLEGPVEYF. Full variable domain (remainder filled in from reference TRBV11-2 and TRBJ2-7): EAGVAQSPRYKIIEKRQSVAFWCNPISGHATLYWYQQILGQGPKLLIQFQNNGVVDDSQLPKDRFSAERLKGVDSTLKIQPAKLEDSAVYLCASSLEGPVEYFGPGTRLTVT.

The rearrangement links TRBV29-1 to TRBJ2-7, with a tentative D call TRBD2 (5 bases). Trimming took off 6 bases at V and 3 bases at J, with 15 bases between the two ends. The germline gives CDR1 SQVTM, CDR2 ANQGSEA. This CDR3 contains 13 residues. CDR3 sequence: CSVFGDTVYEQYF. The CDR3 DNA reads TGCAGCGTCTTCGGGGATACCGTCTACGAGCAGTACTTC.

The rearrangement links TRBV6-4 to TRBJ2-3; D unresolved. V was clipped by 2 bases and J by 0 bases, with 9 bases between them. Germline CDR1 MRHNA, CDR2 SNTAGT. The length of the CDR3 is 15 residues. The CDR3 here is CASSDSVSSTDTQYF. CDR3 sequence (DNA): TGTGCCAGCAGTGACAGCGTTTCTAGCACAGATACGCAGTATTTT.